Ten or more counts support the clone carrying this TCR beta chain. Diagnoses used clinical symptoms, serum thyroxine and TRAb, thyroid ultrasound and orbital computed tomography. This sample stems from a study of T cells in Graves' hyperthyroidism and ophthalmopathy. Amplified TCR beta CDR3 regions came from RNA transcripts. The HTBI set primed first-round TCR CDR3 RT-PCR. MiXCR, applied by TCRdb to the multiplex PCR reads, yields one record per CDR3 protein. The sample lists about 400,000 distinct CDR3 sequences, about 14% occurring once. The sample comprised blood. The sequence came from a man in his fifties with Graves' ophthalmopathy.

The chain's CDR3 is CASSLMNAGREQFF. The DNA for the CDR3 is TGTGCCAGCAGCTTAATGAACGCGGGTCGGGAGCAGTTCTTC. The chain employs TRBV7-9 and TRBJ2-1; maybe TRBD2 (5 bases). This CDR3 is 14 amino acids long. CDR1 is SEHNR, CDR2 FQNEAQ, per germline (reference sequence). With 2 bases removed from V and 10 bases from J, the gap between germline ends came to 15 bases. Looking up the rest from reference TRBV7-9 and TRBJ2-1 gives the full variable domain: DTGVSQNPRHKITKRGQNVTFRCDPISEHNRLYWYRQTLGQGPEFLTYFQNEAQLEKSRLLSDRFSAERPKGSFSTLEIQRTEQGDSAMYLCASSLMNAGREQFFGPGTRLTVL.